The 13 T cell receptor beta chains presented below share a single source sample, sequenced in a study of T cell repertoires in cytomegalovirus infection. TCRdb itself ran the reads through MiXCR, one entry per CDR3 protein. The sample holds roughly 720,000 distinct CDR3 sequences; 35% to 45% are singletons and the top ten take 2.8%. Sequences were obtained from PBMCs. These receptors were taken from a human donor in good health (CMV status not recorded). Some clones in this sample may be carry-over from other donors' samples.

This clonotype was detected a few times. V and J are TRBV7-2 and TRBJ1-1; no definite D call. Germline V lookup: CDR1 SGHTA, CDR2 FQGNSA. Trimming shortened V by 5 bases and J by 0 bases, and 19 bases separated the two germline ends. The CDR3 consists of 17 residues. CDR3 bases: TGTGCCAGCAGCCGCCCCCAAGATCGGATCATGAACACTGAAGCTTTCTTT. Residues: CASSRPQDRIMNTEAFF.

V gene TRBV6-4 combines with J gene TRBJ2-7, with D possibly being TRBD2 (6 bases). Germline lookup yields CDR1 MRHNA and CDR2 SNTAGT. CDR3 length equals 16 residues. Deletions cut 6 bases from V and 0 bases from J, with 18 bases between. The CDR3 protein is CASSDTHGTRSYEQYF. The CDR3 nucleotides read TGTGCCAGCAGCGATACCCACGGGACTCGCTCCTACGAGCAGTACTTC.

This clonotype has only a few counts. The chain links TRBV6-1 to TRBJ1-5; D is unclear. V lost 1 base and J lost 1, with 8 bases in between. The CDR3 has 15 residues. The germline V gene encodes CDR1 MNHNS and CDR2 SASEGT. CDR3 sequence reads: CASSEGSTSNQPQHF. As DNA, the CDR3 is TGTGCCAGCAGTGAAGGCAGCACCAGCAATCAGCCCCAGCATTTT.

This clonotype came up a few times. The CDR3 sequence: CASSSSPGLGLLQQFF. Here the CDR3 DNA reads TGTGCCAGCAGCTCTTCCCCGGGACTTGGACTCTTGCAGCAGTTCTTC. This chain uses TRBV7-6 with TRBJ2-1; TRBD2 might be the D (6 bases). The CDR3 is 16 amino acids. V lost 4 bases to trimming and J lost 11 bases, with 24 bases between them. The germline V gene encodes CDR1 SGHVS and CDR2 FNYEAQ.

This clonotype was seen a few times. The chain links TRBV19 to TRBJ2-7; TRBD1 aligns across 8 bases. This CDR3 is built from 13 residues. Germline V gene data show CDR1 as LNHDA and CDR2 as SQIVND (reference sequence). V dropped 6 bases and J dropped 4; count of bases not matched to a gene: 5. The CDR3 bases are TGTGCCAGTAGAATGACAGGGGATTACGAGCAGTACTTC. It encodes CASRMTGDYEQYF. Together with reference TRBV19 and TRBJ2-7, the CDR3 gives the full variable domain: DGGITQSPKYLFRKEGQNVTLSCEQNLNHDAMYWYRQDPGQGLRLIYYSQIVNDFQKGDIAEGYSVSREKKESFPLTVTSAQKNPTAFYLCASRMTGDYEQYFGPGTRLTVT.

The chain links TRBV6-8 to TRBJ2-2; D is unclear. CDR3 length: 15 residues. Germline loops: CDR1 MNHGY, CDR2 SAAAGT. Trimming removed 7 bases at V and 3 bases at J, with 15 bases between. The CDR3 loop is CASTSGQADTGELFF. The CDR3 nucleotides read TGTGCCAGCACTTCAGGCCAGGCGGACACCGGGGAGCTGTTTTTT.

The rearrangement uses TRBV28 and TRBJ2-5, with D unclear. Between the trimmed V and J ends, which lost 6 bases and 2 bases, there was a span of 10 bases. CDR1 is MDHEN and CDR2 is SYDVKM in the germline V gene. This CDR3 region has 13 residues. The CDR3 loop is CASSLMAQETQYF. CDR3 DNA sequence: TGTGCCAGCAGCCTGATGGCACAAGAGACCCAGTACTTC.

The chain links TRBV7-9 to TRBJ1-2; D remains ambiguous. The CDR3 is 15 residues long. Germline values: CDR1 SEHNR, CDR2 FQNEAQ (reference sequence). V was trimmed by 0 bases and J by 2 bases, leaving 10 bases between them. CDR3 nucleotides: TGTGCCAGCAGCTTAGCGAACGCCCTCAACTATGGCTACACCTTC. This gives the protein CASSLANALNYGYTF.

The J gene is TRBJ2-7, the V gene TRBV29-1; D may be TRBD1 or TRBD2 (5 bases each). The CDR3 has 13 residues. Germline-derived CDR1 and CDR2 are SQVTM and ANQGSEA. V was trimmed by 0 bases and J by 7 bases, leaving 13 bases between them. CDR3 in amino acids: CSVEDGAEEEQYF. The CDR3 coding sequence is TGCAGCGTTGAAGATGGGGCGGAGGAAGAGCAGTACTTC.

V and J are TRBV10-3 and TRBJ1-6; 9 nucleotides match TRBD1. Germline V CDR1 and CDR2: ENHRY, SYGVKD. V gave up 11 bases and J gave up 8 bases; unmatched junction bases: 4. The CDR3 has 12 amino acids. The CDR3 DNA sequence: TGTGCCGCCAGGACAGGGGATTCACCCCTCCACTTT. It translates to CAARTGDSPLHF.

This clonotype appeared once. The rearrangement joins TRBV10-2 to TRBJ1-1; D remains unclear. The CDR3 length is 12 residues. V was cut by 4 bases and J by 7 bases, with 10 bases left in between. CDR1 WSHSY and CDR2 SAAADI come from the germline V gene. The CDR3 bases are TGCGCCAGCAGTGTCTCGGTGAGTGAAGCTTTCTTT. Encoded protein: CASSVSVSEAFF.

Many counts were recorded for this clonotype. V usage is TRBV28 and J usage is TRBJ2-5, with TRBD2 identical over 8 bases. CDR1 is MDHEN and CDR2 is SYDVKM in the germline V gene. This CDR3 region has 14 residues. The ends lost 2 bases at V and 5 bases at J; junction bases unmatched: 4. Here the CDR3 reads CASSLDSGTETQYF. In DNA, the CDR3 is TGTGCCAGCAGTTTAGATAGCGGGACTGAGACCCAGTACTTC.

The sample holds a few counts of this clonotype. The genes are TRBV14 and TRBJ2-1, with D perhaps given as TRBD1 or TRBD2 (5 bases each). CDR1 and CDR2 (germline): SGHDN, FVKESK. Trimming removed 10 bases at V and 0 bases at J, with 10 bases between. This CDR3 region has 13 residues. CDR3 amino acids: CAIAGSSYNEQFF. The CDR3 DNA follows: TGTGCCATCGCAGGGAGCTCCTACAATGAGCAGTTCTTC.